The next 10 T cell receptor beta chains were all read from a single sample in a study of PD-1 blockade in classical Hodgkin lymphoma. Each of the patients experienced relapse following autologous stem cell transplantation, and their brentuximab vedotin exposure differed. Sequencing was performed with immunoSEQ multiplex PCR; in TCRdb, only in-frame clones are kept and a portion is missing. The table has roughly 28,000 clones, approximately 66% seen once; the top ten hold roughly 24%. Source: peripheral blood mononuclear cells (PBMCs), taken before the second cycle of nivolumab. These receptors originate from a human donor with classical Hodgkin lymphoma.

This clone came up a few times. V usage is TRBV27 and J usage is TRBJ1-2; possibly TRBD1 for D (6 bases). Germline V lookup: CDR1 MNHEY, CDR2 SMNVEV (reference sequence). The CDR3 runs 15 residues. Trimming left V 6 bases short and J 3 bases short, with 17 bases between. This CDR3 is CASRGAAVPYYGYTF. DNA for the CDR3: TGTGCCAGCAGGGGGGCGGCGGTGCCGTACTATGGCTACACCTTC.

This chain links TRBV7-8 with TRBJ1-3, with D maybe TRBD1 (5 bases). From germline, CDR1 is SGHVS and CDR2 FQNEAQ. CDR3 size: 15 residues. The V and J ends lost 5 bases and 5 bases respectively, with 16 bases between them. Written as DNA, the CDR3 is TGTGCCAGCAGCCCCCCAGGGTTACAGAGAAACACCATATATTTT. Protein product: CASSPPGLQRNTIYF.

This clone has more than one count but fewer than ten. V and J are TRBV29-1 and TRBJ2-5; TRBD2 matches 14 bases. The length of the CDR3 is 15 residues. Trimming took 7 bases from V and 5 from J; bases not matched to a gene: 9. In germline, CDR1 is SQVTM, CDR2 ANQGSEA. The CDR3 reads CSGWTSGGPWETQYF. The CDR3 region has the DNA TGCAGCGGATGGACTAGCGGGGGGCCGTGGGAGACCCAGTACTTC.

CDR3 nucleotides: TGTGCCAGCTCCCCCGCATTGTTCACAGAAGCTTTCTTT. This translates into CASSPALFTEAFF. V gene TRBV25-1 combines with J gene TRBJ1-1, with unresolved D. With 8 bases removed from V and 8 bases from J, the gap between germline ends came to 18 bases. CDR3 size: 13 residues. Germline-derived CDR1 and CDR2 are MGHDK and SYGVNS.

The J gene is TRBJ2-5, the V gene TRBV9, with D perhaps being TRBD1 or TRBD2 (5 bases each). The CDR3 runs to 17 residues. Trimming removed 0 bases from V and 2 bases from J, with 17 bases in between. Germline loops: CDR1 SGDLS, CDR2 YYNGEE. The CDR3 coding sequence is TGTGCCAGCAGCGTAGCTTCCCCGGGGACGGGACAAGAGACCCAGTACTTC. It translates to CASSVASPGTGQETQYF. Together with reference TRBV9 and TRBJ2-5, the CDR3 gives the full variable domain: DSGVTQTPKHLITATGQRVTLRCSPRSGDLSVYWYQQSLDQGLQFLIQYYNGEERAKGNILERFSAQQFPDLHSELNLSSLELGDSALYFCASSVASPGTGQETQYFGPGTRLLVL.

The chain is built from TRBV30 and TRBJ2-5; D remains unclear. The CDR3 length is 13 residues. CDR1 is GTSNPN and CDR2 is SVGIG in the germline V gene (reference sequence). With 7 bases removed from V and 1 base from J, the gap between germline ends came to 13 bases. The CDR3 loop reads CASRLAAQETQYF. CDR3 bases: TGTGCCTCCCGTTTGGCGGCCCAAGAGACCCAGTACTTC.

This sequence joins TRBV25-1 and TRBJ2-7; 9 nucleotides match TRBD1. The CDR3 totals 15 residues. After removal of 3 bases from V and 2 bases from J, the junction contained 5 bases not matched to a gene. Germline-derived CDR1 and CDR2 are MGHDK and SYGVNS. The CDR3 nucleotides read TGTGCCAGCAGTGACCCCGGGACAGGGACCTACGAGCAGTACTTC. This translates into CASSDPGTGTYEQYF.

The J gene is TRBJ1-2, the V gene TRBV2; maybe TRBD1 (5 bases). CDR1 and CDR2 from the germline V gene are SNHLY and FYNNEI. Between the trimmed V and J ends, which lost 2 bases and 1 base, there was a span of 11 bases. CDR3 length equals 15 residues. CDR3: CASSEWGPLNYGYTF. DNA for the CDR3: TGTGCCAGCAGTGAATGGGGACCGCTTAACTATGGCTACACCTTC.

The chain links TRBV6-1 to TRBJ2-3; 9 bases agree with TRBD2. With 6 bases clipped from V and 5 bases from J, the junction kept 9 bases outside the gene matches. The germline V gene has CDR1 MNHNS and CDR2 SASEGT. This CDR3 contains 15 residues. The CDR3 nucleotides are TGTGCCAGCAGACTTAGCGGAGCGGGGGGAGATACGCAGTATTTT. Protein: CASRLSGAGGDTQYF.

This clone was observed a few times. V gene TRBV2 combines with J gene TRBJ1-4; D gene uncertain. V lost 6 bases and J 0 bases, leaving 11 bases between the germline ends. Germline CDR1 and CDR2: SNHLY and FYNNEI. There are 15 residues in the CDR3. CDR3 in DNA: TGTGCCAGCAGCCAACTATCTGCAACTAATGAAAAACTGTTTTTT. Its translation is CASSQLSATNEKLFF.